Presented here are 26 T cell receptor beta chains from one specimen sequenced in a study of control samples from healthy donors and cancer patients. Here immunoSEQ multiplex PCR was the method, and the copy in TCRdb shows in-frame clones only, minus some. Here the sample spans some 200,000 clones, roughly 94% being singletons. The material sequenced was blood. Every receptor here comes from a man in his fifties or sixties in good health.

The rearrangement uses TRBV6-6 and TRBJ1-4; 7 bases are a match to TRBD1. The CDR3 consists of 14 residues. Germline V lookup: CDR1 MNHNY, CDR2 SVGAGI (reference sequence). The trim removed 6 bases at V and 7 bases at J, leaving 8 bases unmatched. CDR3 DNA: TGTGCCAGCAGCCGCAGGGGGGTCGGTGAAAAACTGTTTTTT. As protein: CASSRRGVGEKLFF.

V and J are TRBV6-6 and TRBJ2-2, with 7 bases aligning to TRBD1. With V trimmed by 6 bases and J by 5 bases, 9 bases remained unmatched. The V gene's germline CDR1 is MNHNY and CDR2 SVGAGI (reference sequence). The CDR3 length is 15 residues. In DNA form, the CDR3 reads TGTGCCAGCAGCGTCGAGGGGGCGAGAACCGGGGAGCTGTTTTTT. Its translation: CASSVEGARTGELFF.

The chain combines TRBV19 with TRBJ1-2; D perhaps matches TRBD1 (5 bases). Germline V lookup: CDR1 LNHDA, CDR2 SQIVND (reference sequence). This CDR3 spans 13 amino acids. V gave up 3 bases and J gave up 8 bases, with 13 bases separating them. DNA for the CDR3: TGTGCCAGTAGTATTGATGGGGCGGGAGGCTACACCTTC. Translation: CASSIDGAGGYTF.

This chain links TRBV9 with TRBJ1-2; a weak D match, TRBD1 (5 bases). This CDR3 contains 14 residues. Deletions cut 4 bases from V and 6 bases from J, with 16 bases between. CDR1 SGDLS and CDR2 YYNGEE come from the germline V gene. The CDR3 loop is CASSPPQGRNGYTF. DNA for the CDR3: TGTGCCAGCAGCCCTCCCCAGGGAAGGAATGGCTACACCTTC.

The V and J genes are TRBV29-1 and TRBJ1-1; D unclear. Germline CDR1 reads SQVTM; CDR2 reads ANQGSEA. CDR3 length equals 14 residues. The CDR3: CQTSASSGFTEAFF. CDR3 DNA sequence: TGCCAAACCTCCGCATCTTCGGGGTTCACTGAAGCTTTCTTT.

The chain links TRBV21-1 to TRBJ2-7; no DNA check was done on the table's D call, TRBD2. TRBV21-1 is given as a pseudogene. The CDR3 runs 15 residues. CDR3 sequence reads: CASSKGNGNPYEQYF. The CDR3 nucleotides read TGTGCCAGCAGCAAAGGAAACGGGAATCCCTACGAGCAGTACTTC.

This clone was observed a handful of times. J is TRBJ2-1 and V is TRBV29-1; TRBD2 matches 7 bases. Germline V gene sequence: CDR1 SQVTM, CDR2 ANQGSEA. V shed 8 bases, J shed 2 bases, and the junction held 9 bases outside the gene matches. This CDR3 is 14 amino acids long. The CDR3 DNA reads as TGCAGCTCGAGTCAGCGGGGCGCCTACAATGAGCAGTTCTTC. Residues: CSSSQRGAYNEQFF.

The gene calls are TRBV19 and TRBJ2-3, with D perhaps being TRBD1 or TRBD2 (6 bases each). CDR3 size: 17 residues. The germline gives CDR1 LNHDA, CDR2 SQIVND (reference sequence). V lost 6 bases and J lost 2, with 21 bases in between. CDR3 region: CASSAFKGGQHTDTQYF. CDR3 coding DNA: TGTGCCAGTAGCGCCTTCAAGGGGGGTCAGCACACAGATACGCAGTATTTT.

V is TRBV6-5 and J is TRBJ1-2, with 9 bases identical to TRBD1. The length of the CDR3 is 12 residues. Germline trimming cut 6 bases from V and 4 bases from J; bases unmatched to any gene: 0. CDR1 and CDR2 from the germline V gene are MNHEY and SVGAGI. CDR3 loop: CASRDRGYGYTF. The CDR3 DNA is TGTGCCAGCAGGGACAGGGGCTATGGCTACACCTTC.

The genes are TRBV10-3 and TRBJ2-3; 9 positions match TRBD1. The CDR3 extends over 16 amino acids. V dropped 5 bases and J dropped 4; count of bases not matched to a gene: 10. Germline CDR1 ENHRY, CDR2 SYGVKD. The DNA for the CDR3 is TGTGCCATCAGTCGTCGGACAGGGGAGGTATCAGATACGCAGTATTTT. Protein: CAISRRTGEVSDTQYF.

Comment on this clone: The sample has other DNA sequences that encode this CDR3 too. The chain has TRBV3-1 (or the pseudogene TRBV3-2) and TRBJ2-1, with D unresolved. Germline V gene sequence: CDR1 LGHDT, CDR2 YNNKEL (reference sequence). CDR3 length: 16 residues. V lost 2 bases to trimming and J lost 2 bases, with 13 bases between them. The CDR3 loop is CASSQSSGDTYNEQFF. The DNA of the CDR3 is TGTGCCAGCAGCCAAAGTAGTGGGGATACCTACAATGAGCAGTTCTTC.

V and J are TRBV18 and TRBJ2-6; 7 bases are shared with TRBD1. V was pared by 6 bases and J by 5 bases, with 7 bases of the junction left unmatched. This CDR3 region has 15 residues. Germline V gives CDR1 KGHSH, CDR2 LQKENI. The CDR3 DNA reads TGTGCCAGCTCCCTCACAGGGGAAAGGGCCAACGTCCTGACTTTC. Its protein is CASSLTGERANVLTF.

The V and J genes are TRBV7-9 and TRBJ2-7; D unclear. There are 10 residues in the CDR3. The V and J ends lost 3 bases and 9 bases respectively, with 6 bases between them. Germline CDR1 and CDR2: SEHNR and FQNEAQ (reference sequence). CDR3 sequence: CASSFFRQYV. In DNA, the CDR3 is TGTGCCAGCAGCTTCTTTCGGCAGTACGTC.

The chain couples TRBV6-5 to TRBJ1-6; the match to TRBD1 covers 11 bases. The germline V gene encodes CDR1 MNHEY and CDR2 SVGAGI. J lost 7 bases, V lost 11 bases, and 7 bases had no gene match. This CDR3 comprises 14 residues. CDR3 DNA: TGTGCCGGAACTTGGACAGGGGGCAATTCACCCCTCCACTTT. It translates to CAGTWTGGNSPLHF.

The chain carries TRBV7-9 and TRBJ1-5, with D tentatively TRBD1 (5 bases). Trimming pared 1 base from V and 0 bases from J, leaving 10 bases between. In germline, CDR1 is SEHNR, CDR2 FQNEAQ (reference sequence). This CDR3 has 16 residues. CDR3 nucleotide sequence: TGTGCCAGCAGCTTAGGTGGGGGATATAGCAATCAGCCCCAGCATTTT. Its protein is CASSLGGGYSNQPQHF.

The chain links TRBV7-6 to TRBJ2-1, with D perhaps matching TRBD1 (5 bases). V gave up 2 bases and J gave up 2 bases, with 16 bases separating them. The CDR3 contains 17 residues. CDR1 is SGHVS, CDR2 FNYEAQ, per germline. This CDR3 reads CASSLRAIQGPYNEQFF. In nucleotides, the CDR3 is TGTGCCAGCAGCTTAAGGGCTATCCAGGGTCCCTACAATGAGCAGTTCTTC.

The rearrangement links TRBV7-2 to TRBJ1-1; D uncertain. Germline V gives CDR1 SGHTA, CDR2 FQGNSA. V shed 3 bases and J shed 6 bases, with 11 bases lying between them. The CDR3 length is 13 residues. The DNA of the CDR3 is TGTGCCAGCAGCTTCTCCCCTAGGGCTGAAGCTTTCTTT. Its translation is CASSFSPRAEAFF.

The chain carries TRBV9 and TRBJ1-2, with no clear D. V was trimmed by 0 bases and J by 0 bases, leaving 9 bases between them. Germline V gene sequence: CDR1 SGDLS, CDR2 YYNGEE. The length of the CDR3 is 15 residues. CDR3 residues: CASSVDPATNYGYTF. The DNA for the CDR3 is TGTGCCAGCAGCGTAGACCCAGCTACTAACTATGGCTACACCTTC.

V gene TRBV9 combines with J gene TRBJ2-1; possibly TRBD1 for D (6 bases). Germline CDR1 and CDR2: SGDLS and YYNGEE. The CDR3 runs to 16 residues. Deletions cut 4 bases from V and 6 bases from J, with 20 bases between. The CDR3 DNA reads TGTGCCAGCAGCCCCCGTTGGGGGCCACTTGCCAATGAGCAGTTCTTC. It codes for CASSPRWGPLANEQFF.

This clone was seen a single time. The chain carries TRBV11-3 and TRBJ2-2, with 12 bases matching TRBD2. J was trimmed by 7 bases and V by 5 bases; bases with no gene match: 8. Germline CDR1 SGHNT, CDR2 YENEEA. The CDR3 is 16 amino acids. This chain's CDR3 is CASSPRTSGAVGELFF. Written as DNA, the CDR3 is TGTGCCAGCAGCCCCCGGACTAGCGGGGCGGTCGGGGAGCTGTTTTTT.

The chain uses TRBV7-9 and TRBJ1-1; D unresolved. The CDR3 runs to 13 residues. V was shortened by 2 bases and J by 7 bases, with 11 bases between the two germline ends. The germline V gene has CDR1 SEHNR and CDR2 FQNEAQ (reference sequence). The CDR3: CASSLSGSHEAFF. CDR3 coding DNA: TGTGCCAGCAGCTTAAGCGGCAGCCATGAAGCTTTCTTT.

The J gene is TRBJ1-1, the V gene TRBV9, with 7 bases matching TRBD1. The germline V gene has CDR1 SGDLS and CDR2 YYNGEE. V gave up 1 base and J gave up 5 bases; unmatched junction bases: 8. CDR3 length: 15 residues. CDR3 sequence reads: CASSVKGGGSTEAFF. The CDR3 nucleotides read TGTGCCAGCAGCGTAAAAGGGGGCGGTTCGACTGAAGCTTTCTTT.

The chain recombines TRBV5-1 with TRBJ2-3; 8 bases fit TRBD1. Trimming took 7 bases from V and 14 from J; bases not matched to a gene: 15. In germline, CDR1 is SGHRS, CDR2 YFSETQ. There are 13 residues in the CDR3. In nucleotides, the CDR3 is TGCGCCAGCTCCGGGACAGGCGACCCGAATTGGTATTTT. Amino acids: CASSGTGDPNWYF.

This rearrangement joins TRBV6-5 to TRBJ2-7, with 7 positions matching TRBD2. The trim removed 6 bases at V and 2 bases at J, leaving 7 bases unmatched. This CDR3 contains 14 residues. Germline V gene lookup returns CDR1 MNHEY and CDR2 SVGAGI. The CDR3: CASSKAGLTYEQYV. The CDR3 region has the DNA TGTGCCAGCAGCAAAGCGGGACTGACCTACGAGCAGTACGTC.

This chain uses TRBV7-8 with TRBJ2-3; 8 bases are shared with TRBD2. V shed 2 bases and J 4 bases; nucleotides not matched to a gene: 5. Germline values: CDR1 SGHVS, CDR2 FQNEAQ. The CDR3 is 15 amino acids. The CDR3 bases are TGTGCCAGCAGCTTACCGGGACTAGAGGCAGATACGCAGTATTTT. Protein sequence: CASSLPGLEADTQYF.

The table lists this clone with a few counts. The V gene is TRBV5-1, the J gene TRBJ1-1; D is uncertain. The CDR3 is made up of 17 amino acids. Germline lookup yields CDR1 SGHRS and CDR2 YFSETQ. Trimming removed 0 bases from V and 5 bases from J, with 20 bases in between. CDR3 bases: TGCGCCAGCAGCTTGGCCTCGGGCCCACCTAGTGGAACTGAAGCTTTCTTT. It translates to CASSLASGPPSGTEAFF.